A selection of T cell receptor beta chains follows, all from one sample in a study of blood T cell repertoires in COVID-19. Sequencing was performed with immunoSEQ multiplex PCR; in TCRdb, only in-frame clones are kept and a portion is missing. There are 150,000 or so clones in the sample; about 86% occur only once, and about 9.2% lies in the top ten. The sequenced material came from PBMCs or T cells enriched from blood (not recorded which). The origin of the receptors is a man aged 50 to 59 who had recovered from COVID-19. Each CDR3 is given with its conserved first and last residue. D genes are given only for firm matches. Clone size, where shown, is once, few, many, or a class for clones that have expanded.

V	size	D	J	DNA	CDR3
TRBV28	-	TRBD1	TRBJ2-7	TGTGCCAGCAGAAGCCTAATCACCGGGACAGCCTACGAGCAGTACTTC	CASRSLITGTAYEQYF
TRBV5-1	once	TRBD1	TRBJ1-2	TGCGCCAGCAGCTCGGGGATTGGACAGGGGGACTATGGCTACACCTTC	CASSSGIGQGDYGYTF
TRBV12-3/TRBV12-4	-	-	TRBJ1-1	TGTGCCAGCAGTTGGGGGGAGAACACTGAAGCTTTCTTT	CASSWGENTEAFF
TRBV5-1	-	-	TRBJ1-1	TGCGCCAGCAGCTTGCAGGGGATGAACACTGAAGCTTTCTTT	CASSLQGMNTEAFF
TRBV9	-	TRBD1	TRBJ1-3	TGTGCCAGCAGCCGAGGACAGGGCTCTGGAAACACCATATATTTT	CASSRGQGSGNTIYF
TRBV7-2	-	TRBD2	TRBJ2-1	TGTGCCAGCAGCTTATCAGCGGGGCTATACAATGAGCAGTTCTTC	CASSLSAGLYNEQFF
TRBV7-7	-	-	TRBJ2-1	TGTGCTAGCAGCTTAGCCTATGACAGGTCCAATGAGCAGTTCTTC	CASSLAYDRSNEQFF
TRBV9	-	-	TRBJ2-5	TGTGCCAGCAGCACTCAAGGGGCGAGGCAAGAGACCCAGTACTTC	CASSTQGARQETQYF
TRBV9	-	TRBD2	TRBJ2-3	TGTGCCAGCAGCGTAGCGGGCGGGGGGTGGTCAGATACGCAGTATTTT	CASSVAGGGWSDTQYF
TRBV6-2/TRBV6-3	-	TRBD1	TRBJ1-1	TGTGCCAGCAGCCGGACAGGGGCTGGGAACACTGAAGCTTTCTTT	CASSRTGAGNTEAFF
TRBV4-1	few	TRBD1	TRBJ2-1	TGCGCCAGCAGCCAAGATCAGGGGGCGCTTGGGAATGAGCAGTTCTTC	CASSQDQGALGNEQFF
TRBV2	-	-	TRBJ1-2	TGTGCCAGCAGTGAGAGTTCAGGGTGGGGTGGCTACACCTTC	CASSESSGWGGYTF
TRBV2	-	-	TRBJ2-7	TGTGCCAGCAGTGAAAACAGGGCACACGAGCAGTACTTC	CASSENRAHEQYF
TRBV7-9	-	-	TRBJ1-5	TGTGCCGTTACAGCTGGGAATCAGCCCCAGCATTTT	CAVTAGNQPQHF
TRBV9	-	TRBD1	TRBJ1-1	TGTGCCAGCAGCGACCGGGACAGGGGGCCGAACACTGAAGCTTTCTTT	CASSDRDRGPNTEAFF
TRBV5-1	-	-	TRBJ2-3	TGCGCCAGCAGCTTGGGTAGCAGGGGCACAGATACGCAGTATTTT	CASSLGSRGTDTQYF
TRBV2	-	TRBD1	TRBJ1-1	TGTGCCAGCAGTCCGAGACGTCCGGGACAGGGTAGTCCTGAAGCTTTCTTT	CASSPRRPGQGSPEAFF
TRBV5-1	-	TRBD1	TRBJ1-5	TGCGCCAGCAGCTCCGACAGGGGATTAGGGCCCCAGCATTTT	CASSSDRGLGPQHF
TRBV19	-	-	TRBJ2-2	TGTGCCAGCCAACGAGACAGATACACCGGGGAGCTGTTTTTT	CASQRDRYTGELFF
TRBV9	-	-	TRBJ2-3	TGTGCCAGCAGCGTAGTGGCCAGGGGTGTCACAGATACGCAGTATTTT	CASSVVARGVTDTQYF
TRBV5-1	-	TRBD2	TRBJ2-5	TGCGCCAGCAGCTTGCGGGGAGGGCAAGAGACCCAGTACTTC	CASSLRGGQETQYF